These 9 T cell receptor beta chains were all obtained from the same sample, sequenced in a study of Ad26.COV2.S vaccination and SARS-CoV-2 variants. As for treatment: 15 to 20 received Ad26.COV2.S at low or high dose, single or two shots; 5 received placebo; per-sample allocation not given. Collection of samples fell on day 63 after the first vaccine or placebo injection. The protocol was immunoSEQ multiplex PCR, while the TCRdb copy is restricted to in-frame clones and leaves out a portion. Of roughly 500,000 clones detected, approximately 89% appear once; the ten largest clones hold around 2.6%. The sample was peripheral blood, taken in a trial of Ad26.COV2.S vaccine versus placebo. These receptors all stem from a person aged 18-60 years who received the Ad26.COV2.S COVID-19 vaccine or a placebo.

This chain uses TRBV24-1 with TRBJ2-3, with D uncertain. The CDR3 runs 15 residues. Trimming removed 0 bases at V and 0 bases at J, with 6 bases between. Per the germline V gene, CDR1 is KGHDR and CDR2 is SFDVKD. The CDR3 sequence: CATSDLTASTDTQYF. The CDR3 bases are TGTGCCACCAGTGATTTGACAGCTAGCACAGATACGCAGTATTTT.

Here the CDR3 DNA reads TGTGCCAGCAGCGCCAGGGTGGACTATGGCTACACCTTC. As protein: CASSARVDYGYTF. The chain employs TRBV5-6 and TRBJ1-2; possible D gene TRBD1, 5 bases. There are 13 residues in the CDR3. Per germline, CDR1 SGHDT and CDR2 YYEEEE. Trimming shortened V by 4 bases and J by 3 bases, and 10 bases separated the two germline ends. Looking up the rest from reference TRBV5-6 and TRBJ1-2 gives the full variable domain: DAGVTQSPTHLIKTRGQQVTLRCSPKSGHDTVSWYQQALGQGPQFIFQYYEEEERQRGNFPDRFSGHQFPNYSSELNVNALLLGDSALYLCASSARVDYGYTFGSGTRLTVV.

The chain couples TRBV5-1 to TRBJ2-1; 14 nucleotides agree with TRBD2. Germline V gene data show CDR1 as SGHRS and CDR2 as YFSETQ. This CDR3 is 19 amino acids long. Trimming at V came to 0 bases and at J to 5 bases, leaving 10 bases not matched to a gene. The CDR3 DNA reads as TGCGCCAGCAGCTTGGCCCCGCAGGGACTAGCGGGAGAGGACAATGAGCAGTTCTTC. This gives the protein CASSLAPQGLAGEDNEQFF.

This chain uses TRBV7-2 with TRBJ1-6; 7 bases fit TRBD1. The ends lost 5 bases at V and 6 bases at J; junction bases unmatched: 13. The CDR3 loop spans 17 amino acids. CDR1 SGHTA and CDR2 FQGNSA come from the germline V gene. The CDR3 region is CASSVTGLGFGNSPLHF. DNA of the CDR3: TGTGCCAGCAGCGTGACAGGGCTGGGGTTCGGTAATTCACCCCTCCACTTT.

The rearrangement uses TRBV7-6 and TRBJ1-1; the D gene is possibly TRBD1 (5 bases). V lost 1 base and J 7 bases, leaving 7 bases between the germline ends. The germline V gene has CDR1 SGHVS and CDR2 FNYEAQ. CDR3 length: 12 residues. CDR3 in DNA: TGTGCCAGCAGCTTAGGGAGGGGTGAAGCTTTCTTT. Protein: CASSLGRGEAFF.

The chain joins TRBV13 to TRBJ2-2; 14 bases are a match to TRBD2. The germline V gene encodes CDR1 PRHDT and CDR2 FYEKMQ (reference sequence). This CDR3 spans 17 amino acids. V gave up 5 bases and J gave up 5 bases; unmatched junction bases: 7. CDR3 residues: CASSPRLAGGWTGELFF. The DNA of the CDR3 is TGTGCCAGCAGCCCCCGACTAGCGGGGGGGTGGACCGGGGAGCTGTTTTTT.

J is TRBJ2-3 and V is TRBV4-2, with 7 bases matching TRBD2. CDR3 length: 18 amino acids. Germline V lookup: CDR1 LGHNA, CDR2 YNFKEQ. J was trimmed by 2 bases and V by 4 bases; bases with no gene match: 15. CDR3 loop: CASSPLEVASGFTDTQYF. Here the CDR3 DNA reads TGTGCCAGCAGCCCCCTAGAAGTGGCTAGCGGCTTCACAGATACGCAGTATTTT.

This clone was found a few times. This sequence joins TRBV4-3 and TRBJ1-6; no reliable D call. The CDR3 runs to 13 residues. Trimming pared 2 bases from V and 8 bases from J, leaving 7 bases between. CDR1 is LGHNA and CDR2 is YSLEER in the germline V gene. CDR3 coding DNA: TGCGCCAGCAGCCAAACGCGAGATTCACCCCTCCACTTT. This encodes CASSQTRDSPLHF.

This clone came up a few times. The genes are TRBV19 and TRBJ1-5; TRBD1 might be the D (5 bases). The CDR3 runs to 18 residues. CDR1 is LNHDA, CDR2 SQIVND, per germline (reference sequence). Trimming removed 0 bases at V and 1 base at J, with 16 bases between. The CDR3 protein is CASSIDRRGVSSNQPQHF. DNA for the CDR3: TGTGCCAGTAGTATAGATAGGCGAGGGGTGAGCAGCAATCAGCCCCAGCATTTT.